This T cell receptor (beta chain) originates from a study of blood T cell repertoires in COVID-19. In the authors' methods: Reference gene primer amplification gave nucleated cell count estimates. TCRdb keeps only in-frame clones here, not all; method: immunoSEQ multiplex PCR. V, J and clone size are taken as reported in that table, and D and trimming were inferred from the DNA itself. Altogether more than 85,000 clones are present, approximately 86% being singletons, with the ten largest covering roughly 6.5%. The V segment lost 0 bases and the J segment 0 bases; nucleotides outside the gene matches: 0. The CDR3 is made up of 16 amino acids. The germline V gene encodes CDR1 MNHEY and CDR2 SVGAGI.

The rearrangement uses TRBV6-5 and TRBJ2-1; 9 nucleotides agree with TRBD2. The sample consisted of peripheral blood. The receptor comes from a woman aged 55-75 years with acute or convalescent COVID-19. CDR3 nucleotide sequence: TGTGCCAGCAGTTACTCTAGCGGGAGCTCCTACAATGAGCAGTTCTTC. Its protein product is CASSYSSGSSYNEQFF.